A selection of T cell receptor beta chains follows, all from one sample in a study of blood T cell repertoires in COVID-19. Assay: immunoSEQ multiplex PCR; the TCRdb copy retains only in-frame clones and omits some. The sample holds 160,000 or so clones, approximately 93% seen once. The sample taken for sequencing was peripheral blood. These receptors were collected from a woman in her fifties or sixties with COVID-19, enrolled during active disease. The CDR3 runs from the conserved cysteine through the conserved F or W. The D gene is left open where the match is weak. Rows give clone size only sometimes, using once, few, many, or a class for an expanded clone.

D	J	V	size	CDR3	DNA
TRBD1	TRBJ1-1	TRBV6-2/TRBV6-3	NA	CASSLTGDFTEAFF	TGTGCCAGCAGCCTGACAGGGGATTTTACTGAAGCTTTCTTT
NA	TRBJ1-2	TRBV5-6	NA	CASSLEVAGPPNYGYTF	TGTGCCAGCAGCTTGGAGGTTGCGGGGCCTCCTAACTATGGCTACACCTTC
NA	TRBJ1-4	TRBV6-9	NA	CDLSGGTLKREKLFF	TGTGACCTGTCCGGGGGGACCCTAAAGAGGGAAAAACTGTTTTTT
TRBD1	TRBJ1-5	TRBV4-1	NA	CASSQRTGYSNQPQHF	TGCGCCAGCAGCCAAAGGACAGGATATAGCAATCAGCCCCAGCATTTT
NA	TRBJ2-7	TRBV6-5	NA	CASTGEITAYEQYF	TGTGCCAGCACCGGAGAAATAACCGCCTACGAGCAGTACTTC
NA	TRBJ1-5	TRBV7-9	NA	CASSGDIAGPDYSNQPQHF	TGTGCCAGCAGCGGCGATATTGCGGGGCCTGACTATAGCAATCAGCCCCAGCATTTT
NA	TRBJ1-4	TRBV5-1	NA	CASSLGTADSGKLFF	TGCGCCAGCAGCTTGGGGACCGCGGACAGTGGAAAACTGTTTTTT
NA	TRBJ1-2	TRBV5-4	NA	CASSLDIGGYTF	TGTGCCAGCAGCTTAGACATAGGTGGCTACACCTTC
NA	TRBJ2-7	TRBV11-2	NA	CASSLVAILYEQYF	TGTGCCAGCAGCTTAGTTGCTATACTCTACGAGCAGTACTTC
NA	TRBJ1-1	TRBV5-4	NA	CASRRDLETEAFF	TGTGCCAGCAGACGGGACTTGGAAACTGAAGCTTTCTTT
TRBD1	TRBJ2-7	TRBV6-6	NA	CASSARQGPYEQYF	TGTGCCAGCAGTGCCCGACAGGGCCCCTACGAGCAGTACTTC
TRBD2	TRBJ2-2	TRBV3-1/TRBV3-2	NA	CASSPQTSGVTGELFF	TGTGCCAGCAGCCCACAGACTAGCGGGGTGACCGGGGAGCTGTTTTTT
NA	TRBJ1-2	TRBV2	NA	CASSDSKNYGYTF	TGTGCCAGCAGCGACAGTAAAAACTATGGCTACACCTTC
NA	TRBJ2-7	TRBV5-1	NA	CASSLGENYEQYF	TGCGCCAGCAGCTTGGGCGAGAACTACGAGCAGTACTTC
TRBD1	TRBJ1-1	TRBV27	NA	CASSFQGATEAFF	TGTGCCAGCAGTTTTCAGGGGGCGACTGAAGCTTTCTTT
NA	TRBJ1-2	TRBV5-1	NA	CASSLGDIDGYTF	TGCGCCAGCAGCTTGGGGGACATCGATGGCTACACCTTC
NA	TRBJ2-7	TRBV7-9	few	CASSAVSSYEQYF	TGTGCCAGCAGCGCCGTGAGCTCCTACGAGCAGTACTTC
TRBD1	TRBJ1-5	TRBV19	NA	CASSMGQGGNQPQHF	TGTGCCAGTAGTATGGGACAGGGGGGCAATCAGCCCCAGCATTTT
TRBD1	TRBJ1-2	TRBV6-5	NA	CASRKGQQYGYTF	TGTGCCAGCAGGAAGGGACAGCAATATGGCTACACCTTC
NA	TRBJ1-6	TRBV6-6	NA	CASTPNRDYNSPLHF	TGTGCCAGCACTCCGAACCGGGACTATAATTCACCCCTCCACTTT
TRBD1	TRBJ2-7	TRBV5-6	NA	CASSPGTGGWVVFYEQYF	TGTGCCAGCAGCCCCGGGACAGGGGGATGGGTCGTTTTCTACGAGCAGTACTTC
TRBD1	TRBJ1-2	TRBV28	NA	CASSLRGPAYGYTF	TGTGCCAGCAGTTTAAGGGGGCCAGCATATGGCTACACCTTC
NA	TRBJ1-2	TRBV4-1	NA	CASSQEGRRVRGYGYTF	TGCGCCAGCAGCCAAGAGGGAAGGAGAGTCCGGGGCTATGGCTACACCTTC
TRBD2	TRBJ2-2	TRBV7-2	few	CASSPDRLGSGGTGELFF	TGTGCCAGCAGCCCCGATAGGTTGGGTAGCGGGGGGACCGGGGAGCTGTTTTTT
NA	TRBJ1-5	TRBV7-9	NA	CASSPNPGQPQHF	TGTGCCAGCAGCCCTAACCCTGGTCAGCCCCAGCATTTT
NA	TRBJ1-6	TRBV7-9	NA	CASSLLGSPLHF	TGTGCCAGCAGCTTGCTTGGCTCACCCCTCCACTTT
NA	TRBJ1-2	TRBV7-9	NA	CASSLLPGTYGYTF	TGTGCCAGCAGCTTACTACCGGGAACATATGGCTACACCTTC
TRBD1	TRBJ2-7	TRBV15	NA	CATSREGDRGHEQYF	TGTGCCACCAGCAGAGAGGGGGACAGGGGCCACGAGCAGTACTTC
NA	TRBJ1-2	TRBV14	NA	CASSQDQQALAPDGYTF	TGTGCCAGCAGCCAAGATCAACAGGCCCTTGCTCCAGATGGCTACACCTTC
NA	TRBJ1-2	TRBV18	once	CASSPGQNYGYTF	TGTGCCAGCTCACCAGGACAGAACTATGGCTACACCTTC
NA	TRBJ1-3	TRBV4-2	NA	CASSQGQFNSGNTIYF	TGTGCCAGCAGCCAAGGACAGTTTAATTCTGGAAACACCATATATTTT
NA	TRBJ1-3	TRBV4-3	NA	CASSLLGTGNTIYF	TGCGCCAGCAGCCTTCTAGGTACGGGAAACACCATATATTTT
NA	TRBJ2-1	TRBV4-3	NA	CASSQESVGGGEQFF	TGCGCCAGCAGCCAAGAGTCGGTGGGGGGAGGCGAGCAGTTCTTC
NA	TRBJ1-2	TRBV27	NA	CASSAGYTYGYTF	TGTGCCAGCAGTGCGGGTTATACCTATGGCTACACCTTC
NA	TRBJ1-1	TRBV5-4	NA	CASSPPGEKAFF	TGTGCCAGCAGCCCCCCAGGGGAGAAAGCTTTCTTT
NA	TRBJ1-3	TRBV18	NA	CASSPSQPSSGNTIYF	TGTGCCAGCTCACCGTCCCAGCCTAGCTCTGGAAACACCATATATTTT
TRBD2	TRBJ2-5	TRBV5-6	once	CASSGLAGGQETQYF	TGTGCCAGCAGCGGACTAGCGGGGGGGCAGGAGACCCAGTACTTC
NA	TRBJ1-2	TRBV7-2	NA	CASSLAPGWVYYTF	TGTGCCAGCAGCTTAGCCCCGGGGTGGGTGTACTACACCTTC
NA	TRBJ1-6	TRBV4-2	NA	CASSHPNRGVDNSPLHF	TGTGCCAGCAGCCACCCCAACCGGGGGGTAGATAATTCACCCCTCCACTTT
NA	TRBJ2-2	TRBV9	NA	CASSARDSANTGELFF	TGTGCCAGCAGCGCCCGGGACTCGGCGAACACCGGGGAGCTGTTTTTT
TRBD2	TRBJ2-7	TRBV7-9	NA	CASSKAGAFYEQYF	TGTGCCAGCAGCAAAGCGGGGGCCTTCTACGAGCAGTACTTC
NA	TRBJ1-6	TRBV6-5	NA	CASSYGQNSPLHF	TGTGCCAGCAGTTACGGACAAAATTCACCCCTCCACTTT
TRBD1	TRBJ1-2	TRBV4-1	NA	CASSQGRDRSNYGYTF	TGCGCCAGCAGCCAAGGTAGGGACAGGAGTAACTATGGCTACACCTTC
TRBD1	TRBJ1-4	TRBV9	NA	CASSVGTGGFEKLFF	TGTGCCAGCAGCGTAGGTACAGGGGGCTTTGAAAAACTGTTTTTT
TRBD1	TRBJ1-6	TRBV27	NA	CASRTGTGTPLGSPLHF	TGTGCCAGCAGGACCGGGACAGGGACCCCTCTGGGTTCACCCCTCCACTTT
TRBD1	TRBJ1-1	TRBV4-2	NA	CASSHTLTGNMNTEAFF	TGTGCCAGCAGCCACACCTTGACAGGGAATATGAACACTGAAGCTTTCTTT
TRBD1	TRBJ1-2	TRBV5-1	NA	CASSEPGQRNGYTF	TGCGCCAGCAGCGAACCGGGACAGAGAAACGGCTACACCTTC
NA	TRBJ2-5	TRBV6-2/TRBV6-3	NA	CASSYFTGYQETQYF	TGTGCCAGCAGTTACTTTACGGGGTACCAAGAGACCCAGTACTTC
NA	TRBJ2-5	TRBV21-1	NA	CVEQSETQYF	TGTGTCGAGCAAAGCGAGACCCAGTACTTC
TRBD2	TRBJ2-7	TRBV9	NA	CASSVSGGNNEQYF	TGTGCCAGCAGCGTAAGCGGGGGGAACAACGAGCAGTACTTC
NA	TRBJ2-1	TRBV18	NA	CASSPIVYSYNEQFF	TGTGCCAGCTCACCCATCGTCTACTCCTACAATGAGCAGTTCTTC
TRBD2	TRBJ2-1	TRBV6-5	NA	CASRTSGVDEQFF	TGTGCCAGCAGGACTAGCGGGGTAGATGAGCAGTTCTTC
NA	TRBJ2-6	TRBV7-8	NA	CASSLGQAGANVLTF	TGTGCCAGCAGCTTAGGACAAGCTGGGGCCAACGTCCTGACTTTC
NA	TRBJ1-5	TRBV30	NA	CAWGGPRDQPQHF	TGTGCCTGGGGGGGCCCCCGAGATCAGCCCCAGCATTTT
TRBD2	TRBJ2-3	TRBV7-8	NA	CASSKEGTSGGSGVTDTQYF	TGTGCCAGCAGCAAAGAGGGGACTAGCGGGGGGTCCGGGGTCACAGATACGCAGTATTTT